This T cell receptor (beta chain) was recovered during a study of blood T cell repertoires in COVID-19. Study details: Samples came from the United States, Italy and Spain, spanning acute and convalescent COVID-19. The cDNA or gDNA used as material had been derived from T cells, B-cell-depleted T cells, or PBMCs.

In the original workflow: Estimation of nucleated cell counts relied on the amplification of reference gene primers. TCRdb's copy holds only in-frame clones and misses some; the assay was immunoSEQ multiplex PCR. V and J calls and clone size follow that table, whereas D and trimming were derived from the DNA. The sample has fewer than 65,000 clones, 87% seen once; the top ten hold about a tenth. CDR3 size: 14 residues. V was clipped by 8 bases and J by 6 bases; unmatched bases: 6. The germline gives CDR1 LNHDA, CDR2 SQIVND (reference sequence). Material for sequencing was peripheral blood. This TCR derives from a human donor with acute or convalescent COVID-19. The donor label of this sample is uncertain. This chain links TRBV19 with TRBJ1-6; 8 positions agree with TRBD1. The CDR3 protein is CASRQGAGNSPLHF. In DNA form, the CDR3 reads TGTGCCAGTCGCCAGGGGGCGGGTAATTCACCCCTCCACTTT.